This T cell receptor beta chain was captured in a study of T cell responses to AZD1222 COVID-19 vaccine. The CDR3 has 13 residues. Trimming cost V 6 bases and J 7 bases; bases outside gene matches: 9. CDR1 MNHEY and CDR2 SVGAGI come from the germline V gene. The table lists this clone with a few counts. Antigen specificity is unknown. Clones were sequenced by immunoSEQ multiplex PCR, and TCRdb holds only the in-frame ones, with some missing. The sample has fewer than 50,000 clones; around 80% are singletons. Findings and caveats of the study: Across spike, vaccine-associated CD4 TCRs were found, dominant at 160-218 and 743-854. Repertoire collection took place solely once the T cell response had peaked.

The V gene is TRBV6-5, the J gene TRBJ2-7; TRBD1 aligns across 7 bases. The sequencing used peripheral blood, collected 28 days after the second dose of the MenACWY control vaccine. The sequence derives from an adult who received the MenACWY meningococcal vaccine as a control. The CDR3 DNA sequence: TGTGCCAGCAGCCCGGACAGGATGACAGAGCAGTACGTC. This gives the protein CASSPDRMTEQYV.